This T cell receptor (beta chain) was identified in a study of T cells after yellow fever vaccination (dated by TCRdb to the late 2010s). Notes on the research overall: The SMART-Seq v4 Ultra Low Input RNA kit was used to prepare libraries from fractions with low cell numbers. To follow T-cell clones before and after primary and booster YFV17D yellow fever vaccination, bulk TCR alpha and beta repertoires were sequenced over time. Two healthy male donors, one aged 18 to 30 and one aged 30 to 40 years, made up the cohort. Blood samples were taken at several timepoints before and after primary and secondary immunization, and bulk PBMC replicates and cell subsets were isolated.

Summary of the overall study and its limitations: A small fraction of clonotypes appeared in both the CD4 and CD8 compartments, likely as a result of convergent recombination. After the booster, most of the clones that had expanded following primary vaccination were detected again (just under 97% of CD4 and around 88% of CD8), which suggests that memory was broadly maintained. Because only a couple of donors were included in the study, the extent to which the findings can be generalized is limited. FACS-sorted repertoires could contain abundant contaminating clonotypes from the bulk population, so computational filtering was required. Compared with the primary T-cell response, the secondary T-cell response was faster but weaker, reaching its peak on day 5 rather than on day 15.

The sample was run on an Illumina NovaSeq 6000. Synthesis of TCR cDNA relied on 5'RACE template switching, a step that introduced a universal primer site along with unique molecular identifiers. Priming of cDNA synthesis was performed from both the TCR alpha and TCR beta constant segments. Libraries were amplified in two PCR steps, with sample barcodes and sequencing adapters added in the second step. Sequencing of the libraries was done on either Illumina HiSeq 2500 (2x100 bp) or NovaSeq (2x150 bp). The authors' pipeline ran thus. MIGEC handled demultiplexing of reads and collapsing into UMI consensus sequences, while MiXCR performed V(D)J alignment. Using edgeR on replicate PBMC samples, clonotypes were called vaccine-responding if FDR was below 0.01 and the log2 fold change was above 5 up to day 15. CD4 or CD8 identity was assigned to each bulk clonotype according to whether the clonotype was present at higher abundance in the sequenced CD4 repertoire or the sequenced CD8 repertoire. Using fastp at Q25 and MiXCR, TCRdb reprocessed the public reads and kept productive beta chains. Every entry covers one CDR3 protein and lists the most common genes and DNA from its rows. The V and J calls reflect TCRdb's pipeline rather than the authors' work. The sample data list about 300,000 distinct CDR3 sequences, and around 3.9% of these were observed just once. Roughly 24% of the sample lies in the top ten.

The treatment or condition label, as the study defines it: live attenuated yellow fever vaccine strain. Two biological replicates of bulk PBMCs were collected at each blood-draw timepoint. PBMCs were isolated from peripheral blood using a standard Ficoll-Paque protocol. TriZol was used to extract RNA from bulk PBMCs, from CD4 and CD8 fractions, and from dextramer-positive and dextramer-negative fractions. This clonotype came up a few times. There is no known antigen for this receptor. Base qualities are missing; no much larger clone stands one base away. Relative to germline, V is missing 5 bases and J is missing 2 bases, with 4 bases of the junction outside any gene match. The CDR3 runs 16 amino acids, cysteine and phenylalanine included. Only the CDR3 part of the read is kept: 48 bases, read in frame from the first base. As encoded in the germline V gene, CDR1 is LGHNA while CDR2 is YNFKEQ.

Material: PBMCs, obtained 5 days after the yellow fever booster vaccination. The chain is assembled from TRBV4-2 and TRBJ2-3; 13 bases in the middle match TRBD2. This TCR was recovered from a man younger than 35 who received the YFV17D yellow fever vaccine. The CDR3 sequence is CASSVGLAGFTDTQYF. The DNA is as follows: TGTGCCAGCAGCGTGGGACTAGCGGGGTTCACAGATACGCAGTATTTT.